This TCR beta chain was sequenced during a study of regulatory T cells in long-lasting Graves disease. Study overall: The study counted Graves' disease as persistent given over 5 years of antithyroid drugs and positive TSH receptor antibodies. General observations from the study: Sampling was limited to peripheral blood rather than thyroid tissue. Sample size was small, which may have lowered accuracy. Relative to new patients (around 1,000), persistent patients exhibited greater sharing of public clonotypes (over 2,500).

Specified time point: persistent/refractory GD, antithyroid drugs over 5 years with positive TRAb. Extracted RNA from PBMCs served as the source of the TCR library. According to the study, TCR beta libraries were built with iRepertoire HTBI primers and CDR3-region Arm-PCR. MiXCR, run by TCRdb on the multiplex PCR reads, gives a single entry per CDR3 protein. Here the sample spans some 440,000 distinct CDR3 sequences, around 20% being singletons. CDR1 and CDR2 from the germline V gene are SGHRS and YFSETQ. The CDR3 length is 18 residues. Trimming took 5 bases from V and 0 from J; bases not matched to a gene: 11. A remark on this clonotype: Its cognate antigen is unknown.

The genes are TRBV5-1 and TRBJ2-2, with 9 bases lining up with TRBD2. Specimen: peripheral blood mononuclear cells (PBMCs), collected when the disease was refractory, from a patient treated with antithyroid drugs. The source of this sequence is a female donor with Graves disease. CDR3 DNA: TGCGCCAGCAGTTGGGGGATTAGCGGGAGCTCGAACACCGGGGAGCTGTTTTTT. The encoded protein is CASSWGISGSSNTGELFF.